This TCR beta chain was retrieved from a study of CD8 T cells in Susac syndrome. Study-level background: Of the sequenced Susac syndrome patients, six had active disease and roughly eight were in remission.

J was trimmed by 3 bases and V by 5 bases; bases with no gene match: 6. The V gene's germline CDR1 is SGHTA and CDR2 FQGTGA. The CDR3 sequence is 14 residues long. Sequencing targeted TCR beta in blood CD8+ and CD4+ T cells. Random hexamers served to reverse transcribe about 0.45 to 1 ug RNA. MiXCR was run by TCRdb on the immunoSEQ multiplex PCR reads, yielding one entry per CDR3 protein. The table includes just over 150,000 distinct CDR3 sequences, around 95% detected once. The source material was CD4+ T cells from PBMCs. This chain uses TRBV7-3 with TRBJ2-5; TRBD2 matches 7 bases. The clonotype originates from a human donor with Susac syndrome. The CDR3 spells CASSPYGTKETQYF. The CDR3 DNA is TGTGCCAGCAGCCCCTACGGGACTAAAGAGACCCAGTACTTC.